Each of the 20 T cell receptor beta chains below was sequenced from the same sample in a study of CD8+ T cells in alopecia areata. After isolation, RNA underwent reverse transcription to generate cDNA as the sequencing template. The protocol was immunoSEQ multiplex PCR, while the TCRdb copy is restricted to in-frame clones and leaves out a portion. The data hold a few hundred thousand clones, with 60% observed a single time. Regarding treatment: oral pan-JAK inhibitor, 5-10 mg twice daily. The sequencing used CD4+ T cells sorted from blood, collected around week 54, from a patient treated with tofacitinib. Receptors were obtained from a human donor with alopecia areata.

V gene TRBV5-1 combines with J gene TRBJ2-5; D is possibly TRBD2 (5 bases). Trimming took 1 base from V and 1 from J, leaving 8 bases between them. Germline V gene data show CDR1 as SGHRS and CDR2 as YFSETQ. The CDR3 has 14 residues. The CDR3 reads CASSLTGVQETQYF. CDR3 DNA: TGCGCCAGCAGCTTGACCGGGGTCCAAGAGACCCAGTACTTC.

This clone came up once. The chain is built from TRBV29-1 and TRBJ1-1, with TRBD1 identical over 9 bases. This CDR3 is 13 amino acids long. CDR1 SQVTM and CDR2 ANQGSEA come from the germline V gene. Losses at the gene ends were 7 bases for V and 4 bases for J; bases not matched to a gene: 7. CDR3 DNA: TGCAGCGCCGAGGTGGACAGGGGCACTGAAGCTTTCTTT. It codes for CSAEVDRGTEAFF.

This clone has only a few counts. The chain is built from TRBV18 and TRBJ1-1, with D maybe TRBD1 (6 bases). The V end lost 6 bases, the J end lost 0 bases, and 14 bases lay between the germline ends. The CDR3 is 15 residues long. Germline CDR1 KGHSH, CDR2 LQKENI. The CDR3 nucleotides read TGTGCCAGCTCCCCGACAGGCACCTTGAACACTGAAGCTTTCTTT. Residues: CASSPTGTLNTEAFF.

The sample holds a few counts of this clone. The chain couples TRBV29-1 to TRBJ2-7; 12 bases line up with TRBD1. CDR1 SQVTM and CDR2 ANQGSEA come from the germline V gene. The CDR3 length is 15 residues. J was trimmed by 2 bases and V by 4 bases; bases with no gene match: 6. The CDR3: CSVGGTGGSTYEQYF. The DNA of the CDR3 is TGCAGCGTTGGAGGGACAGGGGGCTCTACCTACGAGCAGTACTTC.

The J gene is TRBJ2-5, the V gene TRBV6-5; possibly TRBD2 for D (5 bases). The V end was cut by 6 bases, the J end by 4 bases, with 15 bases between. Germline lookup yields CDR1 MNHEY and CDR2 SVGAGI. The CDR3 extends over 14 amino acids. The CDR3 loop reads CASSSGTLAETQYF. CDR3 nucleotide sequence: TGTGCCAGCAGCTCGGGAACGCTGGCAGAGACCCAGTACTTC.

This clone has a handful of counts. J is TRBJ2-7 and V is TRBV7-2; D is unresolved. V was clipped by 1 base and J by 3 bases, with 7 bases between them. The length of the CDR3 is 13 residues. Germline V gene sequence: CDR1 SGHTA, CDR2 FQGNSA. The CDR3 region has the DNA TGTGCCAGCAGCTTAGAACGGAACTACGAGCAGTACTTC. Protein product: CASSLERNYEQYF.

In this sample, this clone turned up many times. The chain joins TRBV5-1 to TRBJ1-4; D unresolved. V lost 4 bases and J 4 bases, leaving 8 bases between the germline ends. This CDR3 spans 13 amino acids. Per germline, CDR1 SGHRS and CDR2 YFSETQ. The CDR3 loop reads CASSPYSNEKLFF. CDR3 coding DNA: TGCGCCAGCAGCCCTTACAGTAATGAAAAACTGTTTTTT.

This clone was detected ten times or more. CDR3 DNA: TGTGCCTGCCAACGGACAGGGCGTAATCAGCCCCAGCATTTT. Protein: CACQRTGRNQPQHF. The chain carries TRBV30 and TRBJ1-5; 8 nucleotides line up with TRBD1. Germline V CDR1 and CDR2: GTSNPN, SVGIG (reference sequence). Unmatched junction bases numbered 8, after V lost 6 bases and J lost 4 bases. This CDR3 spans 14 amino acids.

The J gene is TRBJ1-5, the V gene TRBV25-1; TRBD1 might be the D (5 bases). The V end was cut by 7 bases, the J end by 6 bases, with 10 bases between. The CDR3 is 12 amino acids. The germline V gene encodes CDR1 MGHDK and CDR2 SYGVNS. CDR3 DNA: TGTGCCAGCATGGGGGTTAGTCAGCCCCAGCATTTT. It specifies CASMGVSQPQHF.

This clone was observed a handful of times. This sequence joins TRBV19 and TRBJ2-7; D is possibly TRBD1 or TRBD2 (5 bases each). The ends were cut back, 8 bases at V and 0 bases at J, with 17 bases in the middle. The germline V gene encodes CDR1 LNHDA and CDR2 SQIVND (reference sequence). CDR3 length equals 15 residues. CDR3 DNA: TGTGCCAGTCGGGGCATGGCTACCTACTCCTACGAGCAGTACTTC. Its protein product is CASRGMATYSYEQYF.

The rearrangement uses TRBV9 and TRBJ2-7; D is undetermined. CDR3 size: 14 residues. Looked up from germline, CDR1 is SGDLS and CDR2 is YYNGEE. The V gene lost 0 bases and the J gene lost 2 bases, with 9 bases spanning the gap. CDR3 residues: CASSVAAVTYEQYF. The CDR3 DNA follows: TGTGCCAGCAGCGTAGCGGCAGTGACCTACGAGCAGTACTTC.

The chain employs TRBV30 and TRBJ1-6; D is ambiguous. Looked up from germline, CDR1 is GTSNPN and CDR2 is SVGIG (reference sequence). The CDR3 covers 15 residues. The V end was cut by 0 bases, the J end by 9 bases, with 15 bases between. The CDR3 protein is CAWSVSSGPISPLHF. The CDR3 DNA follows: TGTGCCTGGAGTGTATCTTCGGGCCCAATTTCACCCCTCCACTTT. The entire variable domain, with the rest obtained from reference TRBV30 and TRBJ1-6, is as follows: SQTIHQWPATLVQPVGSPLSLECTVEGTSNPNLYWYRQAAGRGLQLLFYSVGIGQISSEVPQNLSASRPQDRQFILSSKKLLLSDSGFYLCAWSVSSGPISPLHFGNGTRLTVT.

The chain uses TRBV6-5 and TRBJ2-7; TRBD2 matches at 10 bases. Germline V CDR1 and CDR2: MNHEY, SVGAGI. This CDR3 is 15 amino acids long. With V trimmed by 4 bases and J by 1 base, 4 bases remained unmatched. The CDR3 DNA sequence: TGTGCCAGCAGTTTGACTAGCGGGCTATCCTACGAGCAGTACTTC. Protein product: CASSLTSGLSYEQYF.

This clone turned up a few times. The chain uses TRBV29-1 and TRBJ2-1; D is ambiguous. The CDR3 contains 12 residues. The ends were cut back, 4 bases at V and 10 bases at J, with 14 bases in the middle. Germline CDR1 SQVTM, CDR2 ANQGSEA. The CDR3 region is CSVGGGRTEQFF. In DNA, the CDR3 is TGCAGCGTTGGAGGCGGACGCACGGAGCAGTTCTTC.

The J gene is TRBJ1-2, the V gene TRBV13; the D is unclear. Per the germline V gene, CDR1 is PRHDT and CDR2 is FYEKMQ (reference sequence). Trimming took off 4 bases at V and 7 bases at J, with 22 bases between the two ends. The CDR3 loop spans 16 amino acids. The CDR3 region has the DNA TGTGCCAGCAGCTCAGGCCCTGGGCAGGCCCTGGGTGGCTACACCTTC. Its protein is CASSSGPGQALGGYTF.

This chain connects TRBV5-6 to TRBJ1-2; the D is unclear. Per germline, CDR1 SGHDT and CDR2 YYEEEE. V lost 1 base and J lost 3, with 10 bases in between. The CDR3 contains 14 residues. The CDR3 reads CASSLLRVYYGYTF. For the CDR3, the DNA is TGTGCCAGCAGCTTGTTACGGGTATACTATGGCTACACCTTC.

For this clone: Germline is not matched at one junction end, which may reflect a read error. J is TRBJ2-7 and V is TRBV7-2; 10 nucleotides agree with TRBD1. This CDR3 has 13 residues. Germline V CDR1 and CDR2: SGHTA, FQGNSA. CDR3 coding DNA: TGTGCCAGCAGGACAGGGGGCTCCCACGAGCAGTACTTC. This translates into CASRTGGSHEQYF.

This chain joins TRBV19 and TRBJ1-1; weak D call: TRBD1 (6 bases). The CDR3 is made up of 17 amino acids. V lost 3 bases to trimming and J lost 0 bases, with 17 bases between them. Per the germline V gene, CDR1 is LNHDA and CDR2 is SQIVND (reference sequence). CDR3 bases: TGTGCCAGTAGTATCCGGCCAGGGGCGGTAATGAACACTGAAGCTTTCTTT. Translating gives CASSIRPGAVMNTEAFF.

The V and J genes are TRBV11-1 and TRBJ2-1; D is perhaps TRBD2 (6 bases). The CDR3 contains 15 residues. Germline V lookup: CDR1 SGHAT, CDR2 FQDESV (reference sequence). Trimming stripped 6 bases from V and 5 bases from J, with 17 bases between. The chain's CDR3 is CASRRERAPDNEQFF. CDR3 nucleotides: TGTGCCAGCAGGAGGGAGCGGGCTCCTGACAATGAGCAGTTCTTC.

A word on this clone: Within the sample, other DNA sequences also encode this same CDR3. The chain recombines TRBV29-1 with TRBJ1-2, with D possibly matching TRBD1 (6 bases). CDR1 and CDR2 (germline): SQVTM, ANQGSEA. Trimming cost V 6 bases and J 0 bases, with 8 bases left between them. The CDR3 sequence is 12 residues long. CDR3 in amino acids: CSVTGTNYGYTF. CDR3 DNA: TGCAGCGTCACAGGGACTAACTATGGCTACACCTTC.